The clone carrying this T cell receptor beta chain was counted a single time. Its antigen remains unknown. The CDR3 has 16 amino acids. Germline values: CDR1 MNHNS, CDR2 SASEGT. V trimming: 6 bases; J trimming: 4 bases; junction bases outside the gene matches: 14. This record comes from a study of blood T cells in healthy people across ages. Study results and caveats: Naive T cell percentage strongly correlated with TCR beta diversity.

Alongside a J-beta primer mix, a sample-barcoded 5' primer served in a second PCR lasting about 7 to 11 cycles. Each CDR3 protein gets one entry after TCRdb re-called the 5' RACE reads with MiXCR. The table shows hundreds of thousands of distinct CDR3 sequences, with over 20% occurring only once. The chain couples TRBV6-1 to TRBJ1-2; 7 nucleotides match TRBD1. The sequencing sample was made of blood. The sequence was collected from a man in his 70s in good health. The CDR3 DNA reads TGTGCCAGCAGCGGTGGACAGGTCCCAAACCTCTATGGCTACACCTTC. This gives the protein CASSGGQVPNLYGYTF.